Presented here are 9 T cell receptor beta chains from one specimen sequenced in a study of patients and donors after allogeneic stem cell transplantation. Each CDR3 protein is one row after TCRdb ran MiXCR on the RT-PCR reads. The sample shows around 160,000 distinct CDR3 sequences, approximately 30% of them seen only once. Sequenced material: blood, either unsorted or a sorted T cell fraction (not recorded which). These receptors all come from a human donor who was either an allogeneic HSCT recipient or a stem cell or donor lymphocyte infusion donor (not recorded which). It is not recorded whose cells these are; they may come from a transplant donor.

The chain is built from TRBV25-1 and TRBJ2-7, with unresolved D. V lost 3 bases and J lost 4, with 19 bases in between. The CDR3 length is 16 residues. CDR1 MGHDK and CDR2 SYGVNS come from the germline V gene. CDR3 DNA: TGTGCCAGCAGTGATGCTGTTGGGCAATCCCCATACGAGCAGTACTTC. It yields the protein CASSDAVGQSPYEQYF.

This clonotype has just one count. V and J are TRBV9 and TRBJ2-5; D possibly corresponds to TRBD1 (6 bases). The CDR3 spans 15 residues. Trimming left V 0 bases short and J 3 bases short, with 12 bases between. The V gene's germline CDR1 is SGDLS and CDR2 YYNGEE. The CDR3 sequence: CASSVGTTGKETQYF. CDR3 nucleotide sequence: TGTGCCAGCAGCGTAGGTACAACAGGGAAAGAGACCCAGTACTTC.

This clonotype was detected ten times or more. This chain joins TRBV5-6 and TRBJ1-5, with 8 bases that match TRBD1. Germline CDR1 is SGHDT and CDR2 is YYEEEE. The trim removed 4 bases at V and 4 bases at J, leaving 7 bases unmatched. This CDR3 spans 15 amino acids. The CDR3 loop is CASSPWTGKNQPQHF. The CDR3 bases are TGTGCCAGCAGCCCGTGGACAGGGAAAAATCAGCCCCAGCATTTT.

V gene TRBV29-1 combines with J gene TRBJ2-3, with 9 bases lining up with TRBD1. This CDR3 comprises 13 residues. The germline CDR1 and CDR2 sequences are SQVTM and ANQGSEA. The ends lost 7 bases at V and 2 bases at J; junction bases unmatched: 4. The CDR3 protein is CSGDRALTDTQYF. The CDR3 DNA follows: TGCAGCGGGGACAGGGCCCTCACAGATACGCAGTATTTT.

V is TRBV20-1 and J is TRBJ2-2; D might be TRBD1 or TRBD2, each matching 7 bases. V dropped 6 bases and J dropped 5 bases, with 19 bases sitting between them. The CDR3 contains 15 residues. Germline CDR1 DFQATT, CDR2 SNEGSKA (reference sequence). For the CDR3, the DNA is TGCAGTGCCAGGGGGGGTCCTTCGAGGACCGGGGAGCTGTTTTTT. This encodes CSARGGPSRTGELFF.

This clonotype was found many times. The rearrangement joins TRBV29-1 to TRBJ1-1; D call uncertain. With 3 bases removed from V and 1 base from J, the gap between germline ends came to 9 bases. The CDR3 runs 13 residues. The V gene's germline CDR1 is SQVTM and CDR2 ANQGSEA. The CDR3 coding sequence is TGCAGCGTTGAGGGCCTACGGAACACTGAAGCTTTCTTT. It encodes CSVEGLRNTEAFF. Complete variable domain (other parts from reference TRBV29-1 and TRBJ1-1): SAVISQKPSRDICQRGTSLTIQCQVDSQVTMMFWYRQQPGQSLTLIATANQGSEATYESGFVIDKFPISRPNLTFSTLTVSNMSPEDSSIYLCSVEGLRNTEAFFGQGTRLTVV.

The chain carries TRBV12-3 or TRBV12-4 and TRBJ2-2; 7 positions match TRBD2. V lost 5 bases to trimming and J lost 6 bases; unmatched junction nucleotides: 9. This CDR3 region has 15 residues. CDR3 nucleotide sequence: TGTGCCAGCAGTATACAGACTAGCCCCTCCGGGGAGCTGTTTTTT. This sequence encodes CASSIQTSPSGELFF.

There are a few counts of this clonotype. The chain uses TRBV10-3 and TRBJ2-2, with 10 bases matching TRBD2. Germline loops: CDR1 ENHRY, CDR2 SYGVKD. The CDR3 loop spans 14 amino acids. V lost 8 bases and J lost 5; bases outside the gene matches: 5. The CDR3 loop is CAIPGLALTGELFF. CDR3 nucleotides: TGTGCCATCCCGGGACTAGCGTTGACCGGGGAGCTGTTTTTT.

V is TRBV19 and J is TRBJ1-2, with unresolved D. Germline CDR1 and CDR2: LNHDA and SQIVND (reference sequence). V lost 5 bases, J lost 8 bases, and 15 bases lay in between. CDR3 length: 13 amino acids. The CDR3 reads CASSDAAVIGYTF. The DNA of the CDR3 is TGTGCCAGTAGTGACGCGGCGGTTATCGGCTACACCTTC.